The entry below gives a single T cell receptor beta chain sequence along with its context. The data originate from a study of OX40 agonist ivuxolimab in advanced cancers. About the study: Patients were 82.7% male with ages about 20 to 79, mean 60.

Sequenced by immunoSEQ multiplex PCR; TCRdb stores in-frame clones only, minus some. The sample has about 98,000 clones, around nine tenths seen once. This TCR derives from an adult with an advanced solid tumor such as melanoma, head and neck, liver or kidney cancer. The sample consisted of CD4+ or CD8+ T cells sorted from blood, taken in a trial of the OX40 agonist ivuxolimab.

CDR3 DNA: TGCGCCAGCAGCAGGCAATTCCGGGACTTTGACTATGGCTACACCTTC. It codes for CASSRQFRDFDYGYTF. This sequence joins TRBV5-1 and TRBJ1-2; tentatively, D is TRBD1 (5 bases). The germline CDR1 and CDR2 sequences are SGHRS and YFSETQ. Trimming left V 4 bases short and J 3 bases short, with 19 bases between. The CDR3 runs 16 residues.